This passage covers 18 T cell receptor beta chains from one sample sequenced in a study of blood T cell repertoires in COVID-19. Sequenced by immunoSEQ multiplex PCR; TCRdb stores in-frame clones only, minus some. Of about 230,000 clones in the sample, approximately 89% were seen once. Input material: PBMCs or T cells enriched from blood (not recorded which). The receptors come from a woman aged 30 to 39 with acute COVID-19.

This chain links TRBV3-1 (or the pseudogene TRBV3-2) with TRBJ1-5; 9 nucleotides match TRBD1. The germline V gene encodes CDR1 LGHDT and CDR2 YNNKEL (reference sequence). The CDR3 has 19 amino acids. Trimming at V came to 4 bases and at J to 1 base, leaving 14 bases not matched to a gene. CDR3 sequence (DNA): TGTGCCAGCAGCCTCCGTTACCCAGGGGACAGGGAAAGCAATCAGCCCCAGCATTTT. This translates into CASSLRYPGDRESNQPQHF.

The chain recombines TRBV6-5 with TRBJ1-1, with a possible D match to TRBD1 (6 bases). The CDR3 is 15 amino acids. Germline CDR1 and CDR2: MNHEY and SVGAGI. Trimming took 6 bases from V and 6 from J, leaving 20 bases between them. Written as DNA, the CDR3 is TGTGCCAGCAGACCTACTTTAGAGGGGGGGTCTGAAGCTTTCTTT. This sequence encodes CASRPTLEGGSEAFF.

The chain couples TRBV2 to TRBJ2-2; maybe TRBD2 (5 bases). The ends were cut back, 6 bases at V and 5 bases at J, with 7 bases in the middle. Germline loops: CDR1 SNHLY, CDR2 FYNNEI. This CDR3 is 12 amino acids long. The CDR3 is CASSGVTGELFF. Here the CDR3 DNA reads TGTGCCAGCAGCGGGGTTACCGGGGAGCTGTTTTTT.

The chain has TRBV7-8 and TRBJ2-1, with TRBD2 identical over 8 bases. This CDR3 has 15 amino acids. Germline V gives CDR1 SGHVS, CDR2 FQNEAQ. The junction had 6 bases not matched to a gene; V was cut back by 1 base and J by 7 bases. The CDR3 is CASSLGGSGNNEQFF. CDR3 in DNA: TGTGCCAGCAGCTTAGGCGGTAGCGGGAATAATGAGCAGTTCTTC. Full variable domain (missing parts from reference TRBV7-8 and TRBJ2-1): GAGVSQSPRYKVAKRGQDVALRCDPISGHVSLFWYQQALGQGPEFLTYFQNEAQLDKSGLPSDRFFAERPEGSVSTLKIQRTQQEDSAVYLCASSLGGSGNNEQFFGPGTRLTVL.

J is TRBJ1-4 and V is TRBV4-1; TRBD1 matches at 7 bases. Germline lookup yields CDR1 MGHRA and CDR2 YSYEKL. The CDR3 is made up of 15 amino acids. Trimming took 2 bases from V and 7 from J; bases not matched to a gene: 7. The CDR3 reads CASSQIGGVAEKLFF. CDR3 DNA sequence: TGCGCCAGCAGCCAAATAGGGGGCGTAGCTGAAAAACTGTTTTTT.

This chain links TRBV7-9 with TRBJ1-2; TRBD1 is a possible D gene (6 bases). Germline V gene sequence: CDR1 SEHNR, CDR2 FQNEAQ (reference sequence). Deletions cut 5 bases from V and 7 bases from J, with 14 bases between. CDR3 length equals 13 residues. The CDR3 region is CASSPRQVIGYTF. The CDR3 DNA follows: TGTGCCAGCAGCCCCAGACAGGTCATTGGCTACACCTTC.

The chain carries TRBV6-2 or TRBV6-3 and TRBJ2-7; unclear D gene. Germline values: CDR1 MNHEY, CDR2 SVGEGT. The CDR3 totals 11 residues. Deletions cut 6 bases from V and 2 bases from J, with 5 bases between. The CDR3 bases are TGTGCCAGCAGCCCCGCCTACGAGCAGTACTTC. It codes for CASSPAYEQYF.

This clone was detected only once. V and J are TRBV7-2 and TRBJ1-4, with TRBD1 matching over 8 bases. Germline V gene data show CDR1 as SGHTA and CDR2 as FQGNSA. Germline trimming cut 7 bases from V and 7 bases from J; bases unmatched to any gene: 8. This CDR3 is built from 14 residues. The CDR3 sequence is CASTPGGKTEKLFF. CDR3 bases: TGTGCCAGCACACCAGGGGGCAAGACTGAAAAACTGTTTTTT.

The chain has TRBV7-2 and TRBJ1-1; tentative D call: TRBD1 (6 bases). The ends were cut back, 2 bases at V and 4 bases at J, with 11 bases in the middle. The germline gives CDR1 SGHTA, CDR2 FQGNSA. The CDR3 runs 14 residues. The CDR3 is CASSLPGVITEAFF. CDR3 DNA: TGTGCCAGCAGCTTACCAGGGGTGATCACTGAAGCTTTCTTT.

This chain's CDR3 is CASSGRQGAYEQYF. In nucleotides, the CDR3 is TGTGCCAGCAGTGGGAGACAGGGGGCGTACGAGCAGTACTTC. V and J are TRBV25-1 and TRBJ2-7, with TRBD1 matching over 10 bases. Germline loops: CDR1 MGHDK, CDR2 SYGVNS. The CDR3 runs to 14 residues. V gave up 4 bases and J gave up 4 bases; unmatched junction bases: 4.

This chain links TRBV24-1 with TRBJ2-2; 8 bases match TRBD2. J gave up 7 bases and V 4 bases, and 10 bases lay outside the gene matches. CDR1 is KGHDR and CDR2 is SFDVKD in the germline V gene. The CDR3 runs to 16 residues. The DNA for the CDR3 is TGTGCCACCAGTGACTCGAGGACTAGCTTGAACGGGGAGCTGTTTTTT. This encodes CATSDSRTSLNGELFF.

This chain links TRBV29-1 with TRBJ1-1, with D possibly TRBD1 on 6 matching bases. CDR3 size: 13 residues. Trimming took 6 bases from V and 1 from J, leaving 12 bases between them. CDR1 is SQVTM and CDR2 is ANQGSEA in the germline V gene. This CDR3 reads CSVAGTPNTEAFF. The DNA of the CDR3 is TGCAGCGTCGCCGGGACACCGAACACTGAAGCTTTCTTT.

V and J are TRBV28 and TRBJ2-1, with TRBD2 matching over 9 bases. This CDR3 comprises 17 residues. Germline values: CDR1 MDHEN, CDR2 SYDVKM. V shed 0 bases and J 5 bases; nucleotides not matched to a gene: 8. CDR3 DNA sequence: TGTGCCAGCAGTTTATGGACAGCGGGGGGTCTGGACAATGAGCAGTTCTTC. Protein: CASSLWTAGGLDNEQFF.

The gene calls are TRBV27 and TRBJ1-5; TRBD1 agrees at 7 bases. The ends lost 4 bases at V and 4 bases at J; junction bases unmatched: 10. CDR1 is MNHEY, CDR2 SMNVEV, per germline (reference sequence). The CDR3 consists of 16 residues. The CDR3 DNA reads as TGTGCCAGCAGTTCCACCGGGACAGCGTTAAATCAGCCCCAGCATTTT. Translation gives CASSSTGTALNQPQHF.

The chain couples TRBV5-1 to TRBJ1-1; TRBD1 aligns across 7 bases. CDR1 and CDR2 (germline): SGHRS, YFSETQ. Losses at the gene ends were 4 bases for V and 4 bases for J; bases not matched to a gene: 10. The CDR3 has 15 residues. The CDR3 here is CASSRDGTAPTEAFF. CDR3 nucleotide sequence: TGCGCCAGCAGCCGCGACGGGACAGCCCCCACTGAAGCTTTCTTT.

The chain combines TRBV3-1 (or the pseudogene TRBV3-2) with TRBJ2-1; 10 nucleotides line up with TRBD2. The CDR3 length is 14 residues. In germline, CDR1 is LGHDT, CDR2 YNNKEL (reference sequence). V lost 6 bases and J lost 7; bases outside the gene matches: 6. The CDR3, as DNA: TGTGCCAGCAGGGAGCGGGGGGGCGAGAATGAGCAGTTCTTC. Amino acid sequence: CASRERGGENEQFF.

The chain has TRBV28 and TRBJ2-3, with D maybe TRBD1 (6 bases). Germline CDR1 is MDHEN and CDR2 is SYDVKM. The CDR3 covers 14 residues. The ends were cut back, 6 bases at V and 6 bases at J, with 16 bases in the middle. The CDR3 protein is CASSPDRWGDTQYF. In nucleotides, the CDR3 is TGTGCCAGCAGCCCAGACAGGTGGGGGGATACGCAGTATTTT.

This clone was counted once. The chain carries TRBV4-3 and TRBJ1-1; no reliable D call. Germline lookup yields CDR1 LGHNA and CDR2 YSLEER. V lost 2 bases to trimming and J lost 1 base, with 11 bases between them. This CDR3 is built from 15 residues. CDR3 residues: CASSQSQRTNTEAFF. Here the CDR3 DNA reads TGCGCCAGCAGCCAAAGTCAGCGGACGAACACTGAAGCTTTCTTT.